The next 9 T cell receptor beta chains were all read from a single sample in a study of Graves' ophthalmopathy and Graves' hyperthyroidism. Using RNA transcripts, the TCR beta CDR3 regions were amplified. Amplification began with first-round RT-PCR using HTBI primers, then second-round multiplex PCR was performed. TCRdb re-analysed the multiplex PCR reads in MiXCR, keeping a single row per CDR3 protein. The sample yields more than 1,000,000 distinct CDR3 sequences, about 38% seen once. The sample was peripheral blood or thyroid tissue (not recorded which). Receptor source: an adult man with Graves' hyperthyroidism.

Note on this clonotype: Without the conserved terminal phenylalanine or tryptophan, this CDR3 likely stems from a read error. Because the CDR3's place on the DNA is in doubt, the DNA is left out and the CDR3 is given as listed by TCRdb. This chain joins TRBV29-1 and TRBJ1-1. From germline, CDR1 is SQVTM and CDR2 ANQGSEA. 9 amino acids form the CDR3, both terminal residues included. Here the CDR3 reads CSVAGEANY.

The sample holds one count of this clonotype. This chain links TRBV9 with TRBJ1-5; D is ambiguous. Germline V gene data show CDR1 as SGDLS and CDR2 as YYNGEE. This CDR3 has 14 residues. The ends were cut back, 3 bases at V and 11 bases at J, with 18 bases in the middle. The CDR3 nucleotides are TGTGCCAGCAGCGCCGCAGTGTACGAAGAGACCCAGCATTTT. As protein: CASSAAVYEETQHF.

This clonotype has a handful of counts. This sequence joins TRBV6-5 and TRBJ1-5, with D hard to call. CDR3 length equals 14 residues. V lost 2 bases and J lost 7, with 12 bases in between. Germline CDR1 is MNHEY and CDR2 is SVGAGI. CDR3 sequence (DNA): TGTGCCAGCAGTTACGTCGCGGTCGGCCAGCCCCAGCATTTT. As protein: CASSYVAVGQPQHF.

On this clonotype itself: The CDR3 carries no conserved terminal phenylalanine or tryptophan, so it likely arises from a read error. The chain recombines TRBV5-6 with TRBJ1-2, with D tentatively TRBD1 (5 bases). V lost 4 bases and J lost 2, with 9 bases in between. The CDR3 is made up of 13 amino acids. Germline V gene lookup returns CDR1 SGHDT and CDR2 YYEEEE. CDR3 residues: CASSTRDNYGYTL. CDR3 coding DNA: TGTGCCAGCAGCACCAGGGACAACTATGGCTACACCCTC.

A note on this clonotype: An end of the junction differs from the germline gene, which may be a read error. The rearrangement links TRBV10-2 to TRBJ2-7; D could derive from TRBD1 or TRBD2 (5 bases each). The CDR3 totals 16 residues. Looked up from germline, CDR1 is WSHSY and CDR2 is SAAADI. The CDR3 bases are TGCGCCAGCAGTGAGTCCCGGGCAGGGAGCTCCCACGAGCAGTACTTC. This translates into CASSESRAGSSHEQYF.

This clonotype was seen repeatedly, ten times or more. The CDR3 spells CATSDDSGANVLTF. The CDR3 DNA is TGTGCCACCAGTGACGACTCTGGGGCCAACGTCCTGACTTTC. The chain is built from TRBV24-1 and TRBJ2-6; D uncertain. CDR1 and CDR2 (germline): KGHDR, SFDVKD. CDR3 length equals 14 residues. The V and J ends lost 4 bases and 0 bases respectively, with 3 bases between them.

This clonotype was counted many times. The chain uses TRBV20-1 and TRBJ1-6; tentative D call: TRBD1 (5 bases). V lost 5 bases and J lost 10, with 15 bases in between. The germline gives CDR1 DFQATT, CDR2 SNEGSKA (reference sequence). This CDR3 has 13 residues. The DNA of the CDR3 is TGCAGTGCTCCCCCGGGGGGAACCTCACCCCTCCACTTT. Protein sequence: CSAPPGGTSPLHF.

In the case of this clonotype: An end of the junction differs from the germline gene, which may be a read error. The chain recombines TRBV7-9 with TRBJ1-2; weak D call: TRBD1 (6 bases). Looked up from germline, CDR1 is SEHNR and CDR2 is FQNEAQ (reference sequence). This CDR3 comprises 14 residues. The chain's CDR3 is CASSQGQNLYGYTF. CDR3 DNA sequence: TGCGCCAGCAGCCAAGGACAGAACCTCTATGGCTACACCTTC. The full variable domain, its missing parts supplied by reference TRBV7-9 and TRBJ1-2, is DTGVSQNPRHKITKRGQNVTFRCDPISEHNRLYWYRQTLGQGPEFLTYFQNEAQLEKSRLLSDRFSAERPKGSFSTLEIQRTEQGDSAMYLCASSQGQNLYGYTFGSGTRLTVV.

The table lists this clonotype with a few counts. A read error may explain this, as a much larger clone is one base away. The V gene is TRBV20-1, the J gene TRBJ1-6; D gene unclear. The CDR3 extends over 9 amino acids. V shed 4 bases and J shed 9 bases, with 1 base lying between them. Germline V gene data show CDR1 as DFQATT and CDR2 as SNEGSKA (reference sequence). CDR3: CSATSPLHF. CDR3 coding DNA: TGCAGTGCTACTTCACCCCTCCACTTT.